This T cell receptor beta chain was retrieved from a study of cytomegalovirus exposure and HLA in healthy donors. Study results and caveats: Among TCR beta chains, those listed as cytomegalovirus-associated numbered some 160. Clusters of TCRs from the first cohort tended to co-occur in the roughly 120 validation repertoires (as a later analysis found).

Germline V gene sequence: CDR1 SGHNT, CDR2 YYREEE (reference sequence). This CDR3 comprises 14 residues. V lost 3 bases and J lost 6, with 15 bases in between. Sequencing used immunoSEQ multiplex PCR; TCRdb keeps in-frame clones, though not all of them. The data contain over 250,000 clones, just over 85% of them seen just once; the ten biggest clones take up more than 0.8%. As to this clone: Its antigen is not identified.

This clonotype was sampled from a woman between 18 and 30 years old in good health and CMV-seronegative. The J gene is TRBJ1-2, the V gene TRBV5-4, with D maybe TRBD1 (5 bases). The specimen sequenced was PBMCs. This CDR3 reads CASSSHVMTDGYTF. As DNA, the CDR3 is TGTGCCAGCAGCTCCCATGTTATGACAGATGGCTACACCTTC.